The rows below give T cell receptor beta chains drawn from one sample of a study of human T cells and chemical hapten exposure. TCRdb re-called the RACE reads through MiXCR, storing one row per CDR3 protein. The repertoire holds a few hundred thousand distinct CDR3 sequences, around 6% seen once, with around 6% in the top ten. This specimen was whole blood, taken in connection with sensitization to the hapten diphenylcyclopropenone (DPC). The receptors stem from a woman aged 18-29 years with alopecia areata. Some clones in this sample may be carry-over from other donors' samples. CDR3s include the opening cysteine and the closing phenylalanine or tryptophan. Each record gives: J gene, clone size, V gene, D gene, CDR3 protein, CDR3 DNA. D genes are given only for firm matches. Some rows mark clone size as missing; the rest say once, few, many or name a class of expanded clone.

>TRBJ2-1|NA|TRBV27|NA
CASSFLNEQFF
TGTGCCAGCAGTTTTTTGAATGAGCAGTTCTTC
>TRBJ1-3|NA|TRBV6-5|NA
CASSYYSWNSGNTIYF
TGTGCCAGCAGTTACTACAGCTGGAACTCTGGAAACACCATATATTTT
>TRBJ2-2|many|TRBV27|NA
CASSFSNTGELFF
TGTGCCAGCAGCTTCTCGAACACCGGGGAGCTGTTTTTT
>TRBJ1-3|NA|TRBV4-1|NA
CASSQGPPGPSSGNTIYF
TGCGCCAGCAGCCAAGGGCCCCCGGGACCCAGCTCTGGAAACACCATATATTTT
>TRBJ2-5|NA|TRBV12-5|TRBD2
CASGSSGLADEETQYF
TGTGCTAGTGGTTCCTCTGGACTAGCGGATGAAGAGACCCAGTACTTC
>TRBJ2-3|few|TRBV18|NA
CASSPARGDTQYF
TGTGCCAGCTCTCCCGCCCGGGGAGATACGCAGTATTTT
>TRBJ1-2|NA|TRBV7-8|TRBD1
CASSAGQWAYGYTF
TGTGCCAGCAGCGCGGGACAGTGGGCCTATGGCTACACCTTC
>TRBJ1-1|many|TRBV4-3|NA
CASSQSGTEAFF
TGCGCCAGCAGCCAAAGCGGCACTGAAGCTTTCTTT
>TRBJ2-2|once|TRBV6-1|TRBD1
CASSENLGTGLFTGELFF
TGTGCCAGCAGTGAAAACTTAGGGACAGGGCTGTTTACCGGGGAGCTGTTTTTT
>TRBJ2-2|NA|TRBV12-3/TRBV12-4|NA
CASSLRGSGELFF
TGTGCCAGCAGTTTGCGTGGGTCCGGGGAGCTGTTTTTT
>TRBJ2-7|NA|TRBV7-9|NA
CASSLNRDYEQYF
TGTGCCAGCAGCTTAAACCGGGACTACGAGCAGTACTTC
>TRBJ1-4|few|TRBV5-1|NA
CASSLRGANEKLFF
TGCGCCAGCAGCTTGAGGGGGGCTAATGAAAAACTGTTTTTT
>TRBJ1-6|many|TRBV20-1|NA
CSASQIRAQGNSPLHF
TGCAGTGCTAGCCAGATTAGGGCGCAGGGGAATTCACCCCTCCACTTT
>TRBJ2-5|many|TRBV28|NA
CASSWMGIEETQYF
TGTGCCAGCAGTTGGATGGGGATAGAGGAGACCCAGTACTTC
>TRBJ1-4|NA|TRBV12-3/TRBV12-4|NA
CASSSTGWGLNEKLFF
TGTGCCAGCAGTTCGACAGGCTGGGGCCTTAATGAAAAACTGTTTTTT
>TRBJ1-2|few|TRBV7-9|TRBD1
CASSSTGQGVDYGYTF
TGTGCCAGCAGCTCGACGGGACAGGGGGTCGACTATGGCTACACCTTC
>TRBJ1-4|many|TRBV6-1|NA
CASIPPGPSNEKLFF
TGTGCCAGCATCCCACCGGGACCGTCAAATGAAAAACTGTTTTTT
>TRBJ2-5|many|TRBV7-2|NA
CASSSRAGSETQYF
TGTGCCAGCAGCTCCCGGGCAGGATCCGAGACCCAGTACTTC
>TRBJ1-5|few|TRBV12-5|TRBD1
CASRTGESNQPQHF
TGTGCTAGTCGGACAGGGGAGAGCAATCAGCCCCAGCATTTT
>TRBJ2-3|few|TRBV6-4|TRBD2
CASSDSQAGDTDTQYF
TGTGCCAGCAGTGACTCGCAGGCGGGGGATACGGATACGCAGTATTTT
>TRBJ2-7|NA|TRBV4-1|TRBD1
CASSQGQGARYEQYF
TGCGCCAGCAGCCAAGGTCAGGGGGCAAGGTACGAGCAGTACTTC
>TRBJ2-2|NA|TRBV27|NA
CATRGHTGELFF
TGTGCCACAAGGGGCCACACCGGGGAGCTGTTTTTT
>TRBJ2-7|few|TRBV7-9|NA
CASSLGQPRDEQYF
TGTGCCAGCAGCTTAGGCCAGCCGAGGGACGAGCAGTACTTC
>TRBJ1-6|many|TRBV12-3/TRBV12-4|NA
CASSFSGHNSPLHF
TGTGCCAGCAGTTTCTCGGGGCATAATTCACCCCTCCACTTT
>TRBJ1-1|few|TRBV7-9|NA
CASSRFFKRGGFTEAFF
TGTGCCAGCAGCCGTTTTTTCAAAAGGGGAGGGTTCACTGAAGCTTTCTTT
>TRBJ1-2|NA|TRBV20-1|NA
CSASGGGSGGYTF
TGCAGTGCCAGTGGAGGGGGGTCTGGCGGCTACACCTTC
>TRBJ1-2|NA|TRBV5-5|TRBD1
CASSLERGPGYGYTF
TGTGCCAGCAGCTTGGAGAGGGGGCCTGGCTATGGCTACACCTTC